A selection of T cell receptor beta chains follows, all from one sample in a study of blood T cell repertoires in COVID-19. Assay used: immunoSEQ multiplex PCR; TCRdb lists only in-frame clones, some missing. There are about 160,000 clones in the sample; approximately 84% occur only once, and 20% to 25% lies in the top ten. The sample was peripheral blood. Receptor source: an elderly woman with acute or convalescent COVID-19. Each CDR3 is given with its conserved first and last residue. The order of the fields is CDR3 DNA, CDR3 protein, clone size, D gene, V gene, J gene. The D gene is left open where the match is weak. Rows give clone size only sometimes, using once, few, many, or a class for an expanded clone.

cdr3_nt: TGCGCCAGCAGCCAAGGTCCCCGGGGTCGGTCGGCCGGGGAGCTGTTTTTT
cdr3_aa: CASSQGPRGRSAGELFF
clone_size: NA
d_call: NA
v_call: TRBV4-3
j_call: TRBJ2-2

cdr3_nt: TGTGCCAGCAGTTTAGGACAGGGCTTCATCGAGACCCAGTACTTC
cdr3_aa: CASSLGQGFIETQYF
clone_size: NA
d_call: TRBD1
v_call: TRBV27
j_call: TRBJ2-5

cdr3_nt: TGCGCCAGCAGCTTCTCCGGGACTACCCTATACAATGAGCAGTTCTTC
cdr3_aa: CASSFSGTTLYNEQFF
clone_size: NA
d_call: TRBD2
v_call: TRBV5-1
j_call: TRBJ2-1

cdr3_nt: TGTGCCAGCAGTTACGGGCGACGGGAGGGCGACACTGAAGCTTTCTTT
cdr3_aa: CASSYGRREGDTEAFF
clone_size: NA
d_call: NA
v_call: TRBV6-5
j_call: TRBJ1-1

cdr3_nt: TGCGCCAGCAGCGGAACAGGGGGCTACGAGCAGTACTTC
cdr3_aa: CASSGTGGYEQYF
clone_size: NA
d_call: TRBD1
v_call: TRBV10-2
j_call: TRBJ2-7

cdr3_nt: TGTGCCAGCAGTTTATCGGGGACTAGCGGGAGGGCCGCCTACGAGCAGTACTTC
cdr3_aa: CASSLSGTSGRAAYEQYF
clone_size: NA
d_call: TRBD2
v_call: TRBV27
j_call: TRBJ2-7

cdr3_nt: TGTGCCAGCAGCTTAGCAGGACAGAATGGCTACACCTTC
cdr3_aa: CASSLAGQNGYTF
clone_size: once
d_call: NA
v_call: TRBV7-8
j_call: TRBJ1-2

cdr3_nt: TGTGCCAGCAGTGATCACAGGAACTATGGCTACACCTTC
cdr3_aa: CASSDHRNYGYTF
clone_size: NA
d_call: NA
v_call: TRBV25-1
j_call: TRBJ1-2

cdr3_nt: TGTGCCAGCTCACCCCTAGCGGGAGGGCAGACCTACGAGCAGTACTTC
cdr3_aa: CASSPLAGGQTYEQYF
clone_size: NA
d_call: TRBD2
v_call: TRBV18
j_call: TRBJ2-7

cdr3_nt: TGTGCCTGGAGTCAAGGCAGGGGTGGTGAAAAACTGTTTTTT
cdr3_aa: CAWSQGRGGEKLFF
clone_size: NA
d_call: NA
v_call: TRBV30
j_call: TRBJ1-4

cdr3_nt: TGTGCCAGTACACAGGGGTGGAGAGACACTGAAGCTTTCTTT
cdr3_aa: CASTQGWRDTEAFF
clone_size: NA
d_call: TRBD1
v_call: TRBV19
j_call: TRBJ1-1

cdr3_nt: TGTGCCAGCAGACCGACAGATCTGAACACCGGGGAGCTGTTTTTT
cdr3_aa: CASRPTDLNTGELFF
clone_size: NA
d_call: NA
v_call: TRBV2
j_call: TRBJ2-2

cdr3_nt: TGTGCCAGTACAGAGGACAGATACAATGAGCAGTTCTTC
cdr3_aa: CASTEDRYNEQFF
clone_size: NA
d_call: NA
v_call: TRBV7-2
j_call: TRBJ2-1

cdr3_nt: TGTGCCAGCAGACCGTCGCTAGGTCCCGGGGAGCTGTTTTTT
cdr3_aa: CASRPSLGPGELFF
clone_size: NA
d_call: NA
v_call: TRBV5-8
j_call: TRBJ2-2

cdr3_nt: TGCGCCAGCAGCTTGGTGGGTCGGGGCACAGATACGCAGTATTTT
cdr3_aa: CASSLVGRGTDTQYF
clone_size: NA
d_call: NA
v_call: TRBV5-1
j_call: TRBJ2-3

cdr3_nt: TGTGCCAGCAGCTTAGTTCTAGCGGCCACAGATACGCAGTATTTT
cdr3_aa: CASSLVLAATDTQYF
clone_size: NA
d_call: TRBD2
v_call: TRBV7-9
j_call: TRBJ2-3

cdr3_nt: TGTGCCAGCAGTAGGACTAGCGGGAGTTTTGAAGAGCAGTTCTTC
cdr3_aa: CASSRTSGSFEEQFF
clone_size: NA
d_call: TRBD2
v_call: TRBV2
j_call: TRBJ2-1

cdr3_nt: TGCAGCGTTGTCCTGCAGTACAATGAGCAGTTCTTC
cdr3_aa: CSVVLQYNEQFF
clone_size: NA
d_call: NA
v_call: TRBV29-1
j_call: TRBJ2-1

cdr3_nt: TGTGCCAGCAGCTTAGGCCCCGATCTACATCAGCCCCAGCATTTT
cdr3_aa: CASSLGPDLHQPQHF
clone_size: once
d_call: NA
v_call: TRBV7-2
j_call: TRBJ1-5

cdr3_nt: TGTGCCAGTAGTATGGGGAGCTCTGGAAACACCATATATTTT
cdr3_aa: CASSMGSSGNTIYF
clone_size: few
d_call: NA
v_call: TRBV19
j_call: TRBJ1-3

cdr3_nt: TGTGCCAGCAGCCCCCTGGGCAGGCTCGAGCAGTACTTC
cdr3_aa: CASSPLGRLEQYF
clone_size: NA
d_call: NA
v_call: TRBV7-9
j_call: TRBJ2-7

cdr3_nt: TGTGCCAGCAGTTACGGCCCAGGGGGCAGGAGAAACACCATATATTTT
cdr3_aa: CASSYGPGGRRNTIYF
clone_size: once
d_call: TRBD1
v_call: TRBV6-5
j_call: TRBJ1-3

cdr3_nt: TGTGCCAGCAGCTTCGCTCAGGGCACAGATACGCAGTATTTT
cdr3_aa: CASSFAQGTDTQYF
clone_size: NA
d_call: NA
v_call: TRBV5-4
j_call: TRBJ2-3

cdr3_nt: TGTGCCATCAGTGAAGGAGAACGGAACTATGGCTACACCTTC
cdr3_aa: CAISEGERNYGYTF
clone_size: NA
d_call: NA
v_call: TRBV10-3
j_call: TRBJ1-2

cdr3_nt: TGCAGTCAAACTCGAGGGCAAGGCTACACCTTC
cdr3_aa: CSQTRGQGYTF
clone_size: NA
d_call: NA
v_call: TRBV20-1
j_call: TRBJ1-2

cdr3_nt: TGTGCCAGTAGTATATCACTGTACAACTATGGCTACACCTTC
cdr3_aa: CASSISLYNYGYTF
clone_size: NA
d_call: NA
v_call: TRBV19
j_call: TRBJ1-2

cdr3_nt: TGTGCCAGCAGCTTGGGGGGTCCAAACTATGGCTACACCTTC
cdr3_aa: CASSLGGPNYGYTF
clone_size: NA
d_call: NA
v_call: TRBV7-9
j_call: TRBJ1-2

cdr3_nt: TGTGCCAGCAGTTCGACAGGGCCGTGGGAGCCCCAGCATTTT
cdr3_aa: CASSSTGPWEPQHF
clone_size: NA
d_call: TRBD1
v_call: TRBV27
j_call: TRBJ1-5

cdr3_nt: TGTGCCAGCAGCGTTGGGACAGGGGCTAACTATGGCTACACCTTC
cdr3_aa: CASSVGTGANYGYTF
clone_size: NA
d_call: TRBD1
v_call: TRBV13
j_call: TRBJ1-2

cdr3_nt: TGTGCCAGCAGCTTGTGGGGCGCGGAGACCCAGTACTTC
cdr3_aa: CASSLWGAETQYF
clone_size: few
d_call: NA
v_call: TRBV11-2
j_call: TRBJ2-5

cdr3_nt: TGTGCCAGTAGGCGGACAGGGAAACACGAGCAGTTCTTC
cdr3_aa: CASRRTGKHEQFF
clone_size: NA
d_call: TRBD1
v_call: TRBV19
j_call: TRBJ2-1

cdr3_nt: TGTGCCTGGAGAAGAGGAGGGAATGGCTACACCTTC
cdr3_aa: CAWRRGGNGYTF
clone_size: once
d_call: NA
v_call: TRBV30
j_call: TRBJ1-2

cdr3_nt: TGTGCCAGCAGCTTAGATGGGACAGCCTACGAGCAGTACTTC
cdr3_aa: CASSLDGTAYEQYF
clone_size: NA
d_call: TRBD1
v_call: TRBV11-2
j_call: TRBJ2-7

cdr3_nt: TGCAGCGTAGATAGCGGGAGGGCCGGGAGGAATGAGCAGTTCTTC
cdr3_aa: CSVDSGRAGRNEQFF
clone_size: once
d_call: TRBD2
v_call: TRBV29-1
j_call: TRBJ2-1

cdr3_nt: TGTGCCAGCTCACGGCTAGCGGGAGTCCCGGCAGATACGCAGTATTTT
cdr3_aa: CASSRLAGVPADTQYF
clone_size: NA
d_call: TRBD2
v_call: TRBV18
j_call: TRBJ2-3

cdr3_nt: TGCGCCAGCAGCCAGATCGGGACAGGGAACCACGAGCAGTACTTC
cdr3_aa: CASSQIGTGNHEQYF
clone_size: NA
d_call: TRBD1
v_call: TRBV4-1
j_call: TRBJ2-7

cdr3_nt: TGCGCCAGCAGCTTAGGGACTAGCCTTCCAGATACGCAGTATTTT
cdr3_aa: CASSLGTSLPDTQYF
clone_size: few
d_call: TRBD2
v_call: TRBV5-1
j_call: TRBJ2-3

cdr3_nt: TGTGCCAGCAGCTTACAGGGGCCGGACTTGGCCCTCCACTTT
cdr3_aa: CASSLQGPDLALHF
clone_size: NA
d_call: TRBD1
v_call: TRBV5-4
j_call: TRBJ1-6

cdr3_nt: TGTGCCAGCAGCCTGTCCCCTAGCGGACACACAGATACGCAGTATTTT
cdr3_aa: CASSLSPSGHTDTQYF
clone_size: few
d_call: TRBD2
v_call: TRBV7-2
j_call: TRBJ2-3

cdr3_nt: TGTGCCACTTCACAGACTAGCTCCTACAATGAGCAGTTCTTC
cdr3_aa: CATSQTSSYNEQFF
clone_size: NA
d_call: NA
v_call: TRBV2
j_call: TRBJ2-1

cdr3_nt: TGTGCCAGCAGTTTAGGATACAGATCCAATGAGCAGTTCTTC
cdr3_aa: CASSLGYRSNEQFF
clone_size: NA
d_call: NA
v_call: TRBV27
j_call: TRBJ2-1

cdr3_nt: TGTGCCAGTAGTTTGGGTGGGACAGGGGGCACTGAAGCTTTCTTT
cdr3_aa: CASSLGGTGGTEAFF
clone_size: NA
d_call: TRBD1
v_call: TRBV19
j_call: TRBJ1-1

cdr3_nt: TGCAGCGTTGAAAAACTAGCGGGAGTAGAGACCCAGTACTTC
cdr3_aa: CSVEKLAGVETQYF
clone_size: NA
d_call: TRBD2
v_call: TRBV29-1
j_call: TRBJ2-5

cdr3_nt: TGTGCCAGCAGTGCCCCCAGGGGGCCCTACGAGCAGTACTTC
cdr3_aa: CASSAPRGPYEQYF
clone_size: NA
d_call: TRBD1
v_call: TRBV25-1
j_call: TRBJ2-7